The rows below give T cell receptor beta chains drawn from one sample of a study of OX40 agonist ivuxolimab in advanced cancers. Assay used: immunoSEQ multiplex PCR; TCRdb lists only in-frame clones, some missing. The sample holds tens of thousands of clones, approximately 92% seen once. This specimen consisted of CD4+ or CD8+ T cells sorted from blood, obtained in a trial of the OX40 agonist ivuxolimab. These receptors were taken from an adult with an advanced solid tumor such as melanoma, head and neck, liver or kidney cancer. The conserved cysteine and the conserved F or W are not part of the CDR3 here. Fields, in order: D gene, clone size, V gene, J gene, CDR3 protein. A D gene is named only where the DNA matches it firmly. Clone size is given for some rows only: seen once, a few or many times, or a class if the clone is expanded.

D gene: NA; clone size: NA; V gene: TRBV27; J gene: TRBJ1-6; CDR3 protein: ASSLPNSPLH
D gene: NA; clone size: NA; V gene: TRBV15; J gene: TRBJ1-5; CDR3 protein: ATSRDVLGGGNQPQH
D gene: NA; clone size: NA; V gene: TRBV6-1; J gene: TRBJ1-5; CDR3 protein: ASSDNQPQH
D gene: NA; clone size: NA; V gene: TRBV6-4; J gene: TRBJ1-3; CDR3 protein: ASSDSPRGGGNTIY
D gene: TRBD1; clone size: NA; V gene: TRBV6-5; J gene: TRBJ1-5; CDR3 protein: ASSYGQEIQPQH
D gene: NA; clone size: NA; V gene: TRBV10-3; J gene: TRBJ2-5; CDR3 protein: AIRDPRETQY
D gene: NA; clone size: NA; V gene: TRBV6-5; J gene: TRBJ2-3; CDR3 protein: ASSYSEGADTQY
D gene: NA; clone size: NA; V gene: TRBV5-1; J gene: TRBJ2-7; CDR3 protein: ASSRVPGTAGHEQY
D gene: TRBD1; clone size: NA; V gene: TRBV5-6; J gene: TRBJ2-6; CDR3 protein: ASTGGQGSGANVLT
D gene: NA; clone size: NA; V gene: TRBV19; J gene: TRBJ1-1; CDR3 protein: ASSIGGPNTEAF
D gene: TRBD2; clone size: NA; V gene: TRBV7-9; J gene: TRBJ2-5; CDR3 protein: ASSLPRGGLQETQY
D gene: NA; clone size: once; V gene: TRBV12-5; J gene: TRBJ2-7; CDR3 protein: ASGLLGPPSHEQY
D gene: NA; clone size: NA; V gene: TRBV14; J gene: TRBJ1-3; CDR3 protein: ASSHYQRNTIY
D gene: NA; clone size: NA; V gene: TRBV5-1; J gene: TRBJ1-2; CDR3 protein: ASSLAGNGLYGYT
D gene: NA; clone size: NA; V gene: TRBV25-1; J gene: TRBJ1-6; CDR3 protein: ASSDRSSYNSPLH
D gene: TRBD2; clone size: NA; V gene: TRBV11-1; J gene: TRBJ2-1; CDR3 protein: ASSPFSGGAWNEQF
D gene: TRBD1; clone size: NA; V gene: TRBV29-1; J gene: TRBJ2-6; CDR3 protein: SLSNVTGVRLPGANVLT
D gene: NA; clone size: NA; V gene: TRBV5-1; J gene: TRBJ2-7; CDR3 protein: ASTILSPGTTTYEQY
D gene: NA; clone size: NA; V gene: TRBV7-8; J gene: TRBJ2-3; CDR3 protein: ASSSTSMGTDTQY
D gene: TRBD1; clone size: NA; V gene: TRBV10-3; J gene: TRBJ1-1; CDR3 protein: ATRWTGENTEAF
D gene: NA; clone size: NA; V gene: TRBV7-2; J gene: TRBJ2-2; CDR3 protein: ASSSRGTGELF